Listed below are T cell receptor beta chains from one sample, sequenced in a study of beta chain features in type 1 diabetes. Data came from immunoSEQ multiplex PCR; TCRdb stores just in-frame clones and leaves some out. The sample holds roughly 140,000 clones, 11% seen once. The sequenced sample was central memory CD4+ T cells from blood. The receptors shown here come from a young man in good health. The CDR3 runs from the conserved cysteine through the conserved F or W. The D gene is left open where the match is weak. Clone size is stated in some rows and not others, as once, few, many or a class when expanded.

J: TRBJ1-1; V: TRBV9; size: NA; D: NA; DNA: TGTGCCAGCAGCGTAGCGGGGGGAAAGACTGAAGCTTTCTTT; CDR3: CASSVAGGKTEAFF
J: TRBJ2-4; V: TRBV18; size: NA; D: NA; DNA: TGTGCCAGCTCACCACGAGGAGGCAGCCAAGCCAAAAACATTCAGTACTTC; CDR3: CASSPRGGSQAKNIQYF
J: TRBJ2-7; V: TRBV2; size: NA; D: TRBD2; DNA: TGTGCCAGCAGCGAGCGGGAGGTCTCCTACGAGCAGTACTTC; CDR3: CASSEREVSYEQYF
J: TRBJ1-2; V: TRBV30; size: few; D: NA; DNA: TGTGCCTGGAGTGAGCCAGGGCCTTATGGCTACACCTTC; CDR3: CAWSEPGPYGYTF
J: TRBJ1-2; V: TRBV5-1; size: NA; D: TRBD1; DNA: TGCGCCAGCAGCTCGACAGGGGGCCTTGGCTACACCTTC; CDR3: CASSSTGGLGYTF
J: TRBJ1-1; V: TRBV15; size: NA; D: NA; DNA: TGTGCCACCAGCGTCACAGCGATGAACACTGAAGCTTTCTTT; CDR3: CATSVTAMNTEAFF
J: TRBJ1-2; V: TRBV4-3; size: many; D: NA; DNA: TGCGCCAGCAGCCGAGACGCGGGGTTCGGCGGCTACACCTTC; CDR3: CASSRDAGFGGYTF
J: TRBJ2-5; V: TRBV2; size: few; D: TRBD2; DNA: TGTGCCAGCACTGGAACGGGAGGGCCGAGGGAGACCCAGTACTTC; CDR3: CASTGTGGPRETQYF
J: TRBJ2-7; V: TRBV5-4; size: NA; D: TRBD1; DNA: TGTGCCAGCAGCGGCGGGACAGGGAGCCTCTACGAGCAGTACTTC; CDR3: CASSGGTGSLYEQYF
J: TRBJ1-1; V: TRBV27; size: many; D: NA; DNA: TGTGCCAGCAGTTGGGGAGTGAACACTGAAGCTTTCTTT; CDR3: CASSWGVNTEAFF
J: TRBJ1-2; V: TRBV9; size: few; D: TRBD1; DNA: TGTGCCAGCAGCACGACAGGGCGGGGGACCGAGAACTATGGCTACACCTTC; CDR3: CASSTTGRGTENYGYTF
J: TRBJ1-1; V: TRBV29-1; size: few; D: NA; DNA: TGCAGCGTTGGGATGGATAGAAGCCCCCGGAGCACTGAAGCTTTCTTT; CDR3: CSVGMDRSPRSTEAFF
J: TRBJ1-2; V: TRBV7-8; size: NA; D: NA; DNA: TGTGCCAGCAGCTTAGCCGAAGGAGGGCAAAGGGAAGCTAACTATGGCTACACCTTC; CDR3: CASSLAEGGQREANYGYTF
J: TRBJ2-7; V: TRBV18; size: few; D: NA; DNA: TGTGCCAGCTCTCCGGACGGTAACTACGAGCAGTACTTC; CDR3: CASSPDGNYEQYF
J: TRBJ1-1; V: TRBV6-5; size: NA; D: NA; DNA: TGTGCCAGGAAAGGGGTAAACACTGAAGCTTTCTTT; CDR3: CARKGVNTEAFF
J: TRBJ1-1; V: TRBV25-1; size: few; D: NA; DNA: TGTGCCAGCAGTGAATCGGGCTCGGGACACAACACTGAAGCTTTCTTT; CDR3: CASSESGSGHNTEAFF
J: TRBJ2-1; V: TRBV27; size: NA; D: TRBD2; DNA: TGTGCCAGCAGACCACTGACTAGCGGGGGGGCGGTTCCCCTTAATGAGCAGTTCTTC; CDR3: CASRPLTSGGAVPLNEQFF
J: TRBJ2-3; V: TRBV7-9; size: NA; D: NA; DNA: TGTGCCAGCAGCCCGCCGTTAGGGCGAGGCGGACACGGCACAGATACGCAGTATTTT; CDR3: CASSPPLGRGGHGTDTQYF
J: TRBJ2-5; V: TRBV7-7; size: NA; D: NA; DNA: TGTGCCAGCAGCTTACAACCCAGCGGAGAGACCCAGTACTTC; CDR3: CASSLQPSGETQYF
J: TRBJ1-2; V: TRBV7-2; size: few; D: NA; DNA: TGTGCCAGCAGCTTAATGGGGGATATCTATGGCTACACCTTC; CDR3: CASSLMGDIYGYTF
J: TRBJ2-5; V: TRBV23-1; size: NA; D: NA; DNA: TGCGCCAGCAGCCAAGCCCATCGAGAGACCCAGTACTTC; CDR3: CASSQAHRETQYF
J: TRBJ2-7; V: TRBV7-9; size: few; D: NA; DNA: TGTGCCAGCACCTTCGGCTACTACGAGCAGTACTTC; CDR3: CASTFGYYEQYF
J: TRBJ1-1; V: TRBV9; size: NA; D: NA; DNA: TGTGCCAGCAGCGTAGTCCTAGGCGCTGAAGCTTTCTTT; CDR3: CASSVVLGAEAFF
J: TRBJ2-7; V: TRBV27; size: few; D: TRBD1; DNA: TGTGCCAGCAGTCCCACCAACAGGGGCGAGCAGTACTTC; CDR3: CASSPTNRGEQYF
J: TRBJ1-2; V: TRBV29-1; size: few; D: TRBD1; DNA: TGCAGCGTCGGAGGACAGGGGTTAAACTATGGCTACACCTTC; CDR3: CSVGGQGLNYGYTF
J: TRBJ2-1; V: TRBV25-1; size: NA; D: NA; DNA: TGTGCCAGCAGTGAACGGGCAGGGCGTACCTACAATGAGCAGTTCTTC; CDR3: CASSERAGRTYNEQFF
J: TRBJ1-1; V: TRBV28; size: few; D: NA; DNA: TGTGCCAGCAGTACCATCTCTGAAGCTTTCTTT; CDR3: CASSTISEAFF
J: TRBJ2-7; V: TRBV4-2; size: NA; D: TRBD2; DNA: TGTGCCAGCAGCCCAACTAGCGGGAGGGCCCACGAGCAGTACTTC; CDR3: CASSPTSGRAHEQYF
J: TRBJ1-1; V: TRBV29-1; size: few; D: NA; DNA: TGCAGCGTGGCCCCGGGGATAAAGGGGAGAGCTTTCTTT; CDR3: CSVAPGIKGRAFF
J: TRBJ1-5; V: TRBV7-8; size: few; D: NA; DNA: TGTGCCAGTAAGCTGGGGGGGAGCAATCAGCCCCAGCATTTT; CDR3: CASKLGGSNQPQHF
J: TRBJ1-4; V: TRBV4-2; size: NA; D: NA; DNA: TGTGCCAGCAGCCAAGATTCAAAGGGTGTTAGGGAAAAACTGTTTTTT; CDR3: CASSQDSKGVREKLFF
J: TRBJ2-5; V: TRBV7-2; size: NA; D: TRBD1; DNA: TGTGCCAGCAGCTTAACGACAGGGGGCCAAGAGACCCAGTACTTC; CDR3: CASSLTTGGQETQYF
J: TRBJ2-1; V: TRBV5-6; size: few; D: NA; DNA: TGTGCCAGCAGCTTGCGAGTGGGCAGCTACAATGAGCAGTTCTTC; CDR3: CASSLRVGSYNEQFF
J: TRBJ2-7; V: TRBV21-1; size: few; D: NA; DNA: TGTGCCAGCAGCTCCCAGGGACAGGAAGGGAGCTACGAGCAGTACTTC; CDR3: CASSSQGQEGSYEQYF
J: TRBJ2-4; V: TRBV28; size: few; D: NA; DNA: TGTGCCAGCAGTTTATTGTCGGGTGGTCAGTACTTC; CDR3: CASSLLSGGQYF
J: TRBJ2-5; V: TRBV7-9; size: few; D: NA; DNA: TGTGCCAGCAGCTTAGGGCGAGCCCCGCAAGAGACCCAGTACTTC; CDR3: CASSLGRAPQETQYF
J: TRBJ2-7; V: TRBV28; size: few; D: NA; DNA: TGTGCCAGCAGTTCCGACGTATACGAGCAGTACTTC; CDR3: CASSSDVYEQYF
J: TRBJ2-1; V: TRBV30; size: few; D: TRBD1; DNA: TGTGCCTGGAGTGTACAGGGGTTTGAGCAGTTCTTC; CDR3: CAWSVQGFEQFF
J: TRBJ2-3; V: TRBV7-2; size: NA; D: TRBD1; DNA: TGTGCCAGCAGCCCTTTCGGGACAGGGACAGATACGCAGTATTTT; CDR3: CASSPFGTGTDTQYF
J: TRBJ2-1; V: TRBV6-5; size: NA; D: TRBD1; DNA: TGTGCCAGCAGTCCGCGGACAGGCAATGAGCAGTTCTTC; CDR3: CASSPRTGNEQFF
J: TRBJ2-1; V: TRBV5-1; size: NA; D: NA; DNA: TGCGCCAGCAGCTTGTTCACCAACATGGGCAATGAGCAGTTCTTC; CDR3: CASSLFTNMGNEQFF
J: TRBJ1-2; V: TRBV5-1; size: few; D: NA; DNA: TGCGCCAGCAGCTTCCAAGGGGGGTATGGCTACACCTTC; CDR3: CASSFQGGYGYTF
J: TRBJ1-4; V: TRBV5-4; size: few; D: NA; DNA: TGTGCCAGCAGTCCCGACTTTGCAACTAATGAAAAACTGTTTTTT; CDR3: CASSPDFATNEKLFF
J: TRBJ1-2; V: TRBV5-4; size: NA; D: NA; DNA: TGTGCCAGCAGAAGGGACACGTCAGGCTATGGCTACACCTTC; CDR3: CASRRDTSGYGYTF
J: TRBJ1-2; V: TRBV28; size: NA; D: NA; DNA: TGTGCCAGCAGTCGCCGGGAAGGCTACACCTTC; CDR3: CASSRREGYTF
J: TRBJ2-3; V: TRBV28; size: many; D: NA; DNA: TGTGCCAGCAGTTCGCCAGGGGGGCACGACACAGATACGCAGTATTTT; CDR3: CASSSPGGHDTDTQYF
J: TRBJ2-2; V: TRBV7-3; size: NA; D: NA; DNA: TGTGCCAGCAGCTCCACCGGGACCTCCACCGGGGAGCTGTTTTTT; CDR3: CASSSTGTSTGELFF
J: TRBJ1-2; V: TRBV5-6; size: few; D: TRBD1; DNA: TGTGCCAGCAGTGTGGGCCCCGGGACAGGGGGCTTTGGCTACACCTTC; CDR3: CASSVGPGTGGFGYTF
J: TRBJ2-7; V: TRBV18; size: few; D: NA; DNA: TGTGCCAGCTCACCTACCTTCTCCTACGAGCAGTACTTC; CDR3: CASSPTFSYEQYF
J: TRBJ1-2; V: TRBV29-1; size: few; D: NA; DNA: TGCAGCGCCCGAGCGGGACTTAACTATGGCTACACCTTC; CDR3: CSARAGLNYGYTF
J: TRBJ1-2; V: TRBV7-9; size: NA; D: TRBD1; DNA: TGTGCCAGCAGCTTAGAGGGGACAGCGTATGGCTACACCTTC; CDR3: CASSLEGTAYGYTF
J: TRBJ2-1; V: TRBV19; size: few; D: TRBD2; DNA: TGTGCCAGTATGACTCCGGGACTAGGGCGAAACAATGAGCAGTTCTTC; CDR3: CASMTPGLGRNNEQFF
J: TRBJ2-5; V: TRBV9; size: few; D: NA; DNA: TGTGCCAGCAGCGTAGCTGTCGGGGGTCCTCAAGAGACCCAGTACTTC; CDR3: CASSVAVGGPQETQYF
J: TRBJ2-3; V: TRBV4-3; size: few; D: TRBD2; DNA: TGCGCCAGCAGCCAAGTAGGCCTAGCGGGTCGAGATACGCAGTATTTT; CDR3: CASSQVGLAGRDTQYF
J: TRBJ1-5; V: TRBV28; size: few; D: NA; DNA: TGTGCCAGCAGAGGGGGGCACAATCAGCCCCAGCATTTT; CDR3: CASRGGHNQPQHF
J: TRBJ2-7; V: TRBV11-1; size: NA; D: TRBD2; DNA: TGTGCCAGCAGCTTCCGGAGCGGGAGGATAAACGAGCAGTACTTC; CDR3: CASSFRSGRINEQYF
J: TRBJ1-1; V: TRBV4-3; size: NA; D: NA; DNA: TGCGCCAGCAGCCAAGTTGGGCGGGCTGAAGCTTTCTTT; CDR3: CASSQVGRAEAFF
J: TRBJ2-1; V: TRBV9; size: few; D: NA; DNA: TGTGCCAGCAGCGCCCGACCAGACAATGAGCAGTTCTTC; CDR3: CASSARPDNEQFF
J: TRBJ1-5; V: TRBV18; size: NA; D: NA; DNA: TGTGCCAGCTCACGACCGACCCGCAGGAGCAATCAGCCCCAGCATTTT; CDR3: CASSRPTRRSNQPQHF
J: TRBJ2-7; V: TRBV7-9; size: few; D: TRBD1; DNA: TGTGCCAGCAGCCCACTAGACAGGGGCTACGAGCAGTACTTC; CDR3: CASSPLDRGYEQYF